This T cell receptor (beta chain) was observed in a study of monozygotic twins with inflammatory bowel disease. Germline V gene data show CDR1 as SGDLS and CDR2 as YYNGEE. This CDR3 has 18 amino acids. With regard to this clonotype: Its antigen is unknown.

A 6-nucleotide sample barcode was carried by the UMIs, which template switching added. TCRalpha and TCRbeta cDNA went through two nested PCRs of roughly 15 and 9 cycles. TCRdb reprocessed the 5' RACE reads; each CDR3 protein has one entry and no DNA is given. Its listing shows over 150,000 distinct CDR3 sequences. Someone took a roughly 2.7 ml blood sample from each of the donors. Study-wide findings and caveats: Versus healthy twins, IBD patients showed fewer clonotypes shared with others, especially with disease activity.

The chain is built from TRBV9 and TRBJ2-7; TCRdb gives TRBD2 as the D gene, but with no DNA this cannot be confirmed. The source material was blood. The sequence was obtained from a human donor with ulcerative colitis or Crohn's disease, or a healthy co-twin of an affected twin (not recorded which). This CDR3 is CASSPTPSGRFLSYEQYF.